The 26 T cell receptor beta chains below all came from one sample that was sequenced in a study of T cells and Merkel cell carcinoma outcomes. Clones were sequenced by immunoSEQ multiplex PCR, and TCRdb holds only the in-frame ones, with some missing. The data hold more than 800 clones, with roughly 88% observed a single time. Sample: tumor tissue from Merkel cell carcinoma. Receptors were obtained from a human donor with Merkel cell carcinoma.

V usage is TRBV7-2 and J usage is TRBJ2-2; no firm D call. The ends were cut back, 7 bases at V and 0 bases at J, with 9 bases in the middle. The CDR3 consists of 14 residues. Germline V gene lookup returns CDR1 SGHTA and CDR2 FQGNSA. The CDR3 sequence is CASTGSSNTGELFF. The CDR3 DNA is TGTGCCAGCACCGGGTCCTCGAACACCGGGGAGCTGTTTTTT.

The rearrangement links TRBV7-6 to TRBJ2-1; D gene unclear. This CDR3 contains 16 residues. Germline CDR1 SGHVS, CDR2 FNYEAQ. The germline V and J ends were trimmed by 5 bases and 3 bases, with 17 bases remaining between them. The CDR3 region has the DNA TGTGCCAGCAGCCCTGCCGGGCAGCCCCTCTACAATGAGCAGTTCTTC. Its protein is CASSPAGQPLYNEQFF.

This chain joins TRBV5-5 and TRBJ2-4; TRBD1 might be the D (7 bases). With 2 bases removed from V and 4 bases from J, the gap between germline ends came to 16 bases. In germline, CDR1 is SGHKS, CDR2 YYEKEE (reference sequence). The CDR3 is 16 amino acids. The CDR3, as DNA: TGTGCCAGCAGCTTAGACCCAGGGGGGAGGAAAAACATTCAGTACTTC. The encoded protein is CASSLDPGGRKNIQYF.

The count of this clone is one. This chain uses TRBV4-1 with TRBJ2-5; possibly TRBD2 for D (5 bases). The CDR3 loop spans 17 amino acids. Germline V gene sequence: CDR1 MGHRA, CDR2 YSYEKL. V was trimmed by 0 bases and J by 2 bases, leaving 16 bases between them. This CDR3 reads CASSQERAGSVQETQYF. CDR3 bases: TGCGCCAGCAGCCAAGAGCGGGCCGGAAGTGTACAAGAGACCCAGTACTTC.

The chain combines TRBV30 with TRBJ2-7, with TRBD1 as a possible D gene (7 bases). CDR1 is GTSNPN and CDR2 is SVGIG in the germline V gene (reference sequence). The CDR3 loop spans 18 amino acids. V lost 2 bases and J lost 2, with 25 bases in between. This CDR3 is CAWSTSPTLRTGAYEQYF. Here the CDR3 DNA reads TGTGCCTGGAGTACTAGCCCTACCCTCCGAACAGGGGCCTACGAGCAGTACTTC.

The chain carries TRBV29-1 and TRBJ2-5; 9 nucleotides align to TRBD2. Germline CDR1 and CDR2: SQVTM and ANQGSEA. The CDR3 consists of 12 residues. V was clipped by 7 bases and J by 8 bases; unmatched bases: 8. CDR3 sequence (DNA): TGCAGCGCAGCCGGCGGGGGGGGCACCCAGTACTTC. Its protein product is CSAAGGGGTQYF.

The V call is TRBV27, the J call TRBJ2-5, with TRBD1 matching over 10 bases. Germline CDR1 is MNHEY and CDR2 is SMNVEV (reference sequence). The length of the CDR3 is 15 residues. J lost 5 bases, V lost 7 bases, and 10 bases had no gene match. The CDR3 nucleotides are TGTGCCAGCAATCCCGACAGGGGGCGAGGGGAGACCCAGTACTTC. It specifies CASNPDRGRGETQYF.

V usage is TRBV4-1 and J usage is TRBJ1-4; tentative D call: TRBD1 (5 bases). CDR1 is MGHRA and CDR2 is YSYEKL in the germline V gene. The CDR3 consists of 14 residues. V was shortened by 5 bases and J by 4 bases, with 11 bases between the two germline ends. The DNA for the CDR3 is TGCGCCAGCAGCGTTCCAGACAGTAATGAAAAACTGTTTTTT. This sequence encodes CASSVPDSNEKLFF.

This sequence joins TRBV27 and TRBJ2-5, with TRBD2 matching over 7 bases. J was trimmed by 1 base and V by 2 bases; bases with no gene match: 7. Germline V CDR1 and CDR2: MNHEY, SMNVEV (reference sequence). CDR3 size: 16 residues. This CDR3 reads CASSLGLAVGQETQYF. DNA of the CDR3: TGTGCCAGCAGTTTAGGGCTAGCGGTGGGCCAAGAGACCCAGTACTTC.

The chain combines TRBV28 with TRBJ1-2; D remains unclear. V lost 1 base, J lost 7 bases, and 13 bases lay in between. Germline V gene data show CDR1 as MDHEN and CDR2 as SYDVKM. The CDR3 consists of 14 residues. The CDR3 nucleotides are TGTGCCAGCAGTTTATTGGAGGGTCTCGGTGGCTACACCTTC. This gives the protein CASSLLEGLGGYTF.

V usage is TRBV20-1 and J usage is TRBJ2-1; D not resolved. This CDR3 region has 10 residues. V lost 3 bases and J 8 bases, leaving 5 bases between the germline ends. CDR1 and CDR2 (germline): DFQATT, SNEGSKA (reference sequence). The CDR3 region is CSARDDEQFF. In DNA form, the CDR3 reads TGCAGTGCTAGGGATGATGAGCAGTTCTTC.

The chain is built from TRBV19 and TRBJ2-2; D gene uncertain. The germline gives CDR1 LNHDA, CDR2 SQIVND (reference sequence). This CDR3 region has 15 residues. Between the trimmed V and J ends, which lost 3 bases and 0 bases, there was a span of 8 bases. CDR3 residues: CASSMGKPNTGELFF. CDR3 sequence (DNA): TGTGCCAGTAGTATGGGCAAGCCGAACACCGGGGAGCTGTTTTTT.

This chain links TRBV18 with TRBJ2-1, with D uncertain. CDR1 KGHSH and CDR2 LQKENI come from the germline V gene. The CDR3 contains 14 residues. The V end lost 1 base, the J end lost 5 bases, and 9 bases lay between the germline ends. Here the CDR3 reads CASSPQVSNNEQFF. In DNA form, the CDR3 reads TGTGCCAGCTCACCACAAGTCAGCAACAATGAGCAGTTCTTC.

The gene calls are TRBV20-1 and TRBJ2-7; D not certain. The CDR3 has 11 residues. V was cut by 6 bases and J by 6 bases, with 12 bases left in between. Germline V gives CDR1 DFQATT, CDR2 SNEGSKA (reference sequence). For the CDR3, the DNA is TGCAGTGCCAGATTTCTAGGCGAGCAGTACTTC. It yields the protein CSARFLGEQYF.

The V gene is TRBV4-3, the J gene TRBJ1-2; D remains ambiguous. V was trimmed by 0 bases and J by 4 bases, leaving 12 bases between them. This CDR3 has 15 residues. Germline CDR1 is LGHNA and CDR2 is YSLEER. CDR3 loop: CASSQDRLTIYGYTF. The CDR3 DNA reads TGCGCCAGCAGCCAAGATAGATTGACCATCTATGGCTACACCTTC.

Written as DNA, the CDR3 is TGTGCCTGGAGCCTGACGGGGGGCTATGGCTACACCTTC. As protein: CAWSLTGGYGYTF. V usage is TRBV30 and J usage is TRBJ1-2, with a possible D match to TRBD1 (5 bases). This CDR3 contains 13 residues. The germline V gene encodes CDR1 GTSNPN and CDR2 SVGIG (reference sequence). Trimming left V 3 bases short and J 4 bases short, with 12 bases between. Based on the CDR3 plus reference TRBV30 and TRBJ1-2, the full variable domain is SQTIHQWPATLVQPVGSPLSLECTVEGTSNPNLYWYRQAAGRGLQLLFYSVGIGQISSEVPQNLSASRPQDRQFILSSKKLLLSDSGFYLCAWSLTGGYGYTFGSGTRLTVV.

The chain carries TRBV7-9 and TRBJ1-5, with TRBD1 as a possible D gene (6 bases). CDR3 length: 13 amino acids. The germline V gene has CDR1 SEHNR and CDR2 FQNEAQ (reference sequence). V was trimmed by 10 bases and J by 5 bases, leaving 15 bases between them. CDR3 sequence: CATRDKGDQPQHF. The CDR3 bases are TGTGCCACCCGGGACAAGGGTGATCAGCCCCAGCATTTT.

CDR3 in DNA: TGCGCCAGCAGCCAAGATCTTTACATAGCTGGCGGGAGGGCTAATGAGCAGTTCTTC. It yields the protein CASSQDLYIAGGRANEQFF. V and J are TRBV4-3 and TRBJ2-1, with TRBD2 matching 9 bases. The CDR3 covers 19 residues. Germline lookup yields CDR1 LGHNA and CDR2 YSLEER. The trim removed 0 bases at V and 7 bases at J, leaving 16 bases unmatched.

CDR3 bases: TGTGCCAGCAGCTTAGCGGGGTGGGACTCCTACAATGAGCAGTTCTTC. It yields the protein CASSLAGWDSYNEQFF. The chain is built from TRBV7-6 and TRBJ2-1, with D hard to call. V was cut by 0 bases and J by 0 bases, with 9 bases left in between. The CDR3 spans 16 residues. Germline CDR1 is SGHVS and CDR2 is FNYEAQ.

This chain uses TRBV2 with TRBJ1-3; TRBD1 is a possible D gene (5 bases). V gave up 1 base and J gave up 0 bases, with 10 bases separating them. The CDR3 sequence is 16 residues long. CDR1 and CDR2 (germline): SNHLY, FYNNEI. CDR3 amino acids: CASSEDGGFSGNTIYF. DNA for the CDR3: TGTGCCAGCAGTGAAGACGGGGGATTCTCTGGAAACACCATATATTTT.

This clone came up once. This sequence joins TRBV18 and TRBJ2-2; TRBD1 matches at 7 bases. Germline V gene sequence: CDR1 KGHSH, CDR2 LQKENI. This CDR3 spans 15 amino acids. The junction had 5 bases not matched to a gene; V was cut back by 1 base and J by 6 bases. CDR3 amino acids: CASSPQLQGSGELFF. The CDR3 region has the DNA TGTGCCAGCTCACCACAGCTACAGGGGTCCGGGGAGCTGTTTTTT.

About this clone: This sample also contains other DNA sequences that code for the same CDR3. J is TRBJ2-2 and V is TRBV11-3, with D possibly TRBD2 on 5 matching bases. Germline V gene data show CDR1 as SGHNT and CDR2 as YENEEA. Trimming took 8 bases from V and 3 from J, leaving 19 bases between them. This CDR3 contains 16 residues. CDR3 bases: TGTGCCAGCGGAGGCTCCCGGGGTGGGGACACCGGGGAGCTGTTTTTT. This sequence encodes CASGGSRGGDTGELFF.

With regard to this clone: The junction departs from germline at one end; a sequencing error may be responsible. The V and J genes are TRBV6-4 and TRBJ2-7, with D possibly TRBD2 on 6 matching bases. Germline-derived CDR1 and CDR2 are MRHNA and SNTAGT. This CDR3 is built from 18 residues. The CDR3 coding sequence is TGTGCCAGCAATGACTCGGAGGGACTCCTAAAAACCTCCTACGAGCAGTACTTC. This encodes CASNDSEGLLKTSYEQYF.

This rearrangement joins TRBV9 to TRBJ1-5; no firm D call. The germline V gene has CDR1 SGDLS and CDR2 YYNGEE. This CDR3 spans 15 amino acids. V lost 4 bases, J lost 0 bases, and 11 bases lay in between. The CDR3 DNA sequence: TGTGCCAGCAGCCCGACCCCAAGTAGCAATCAGCCCCAGCATTTT. This encodes CASSPTPSSNQPQHF.

The chain uses TRBV7-6 and TRBJ1-3, with a possible D match to TRBD1 (6 bases). This CDR3 has 13 amino acids. Trimming removed 2 bases at V and 8 bases at J, with 10 bases between. Per germline, CDR1 SGHVS and CDR2 FNYEAQ. In DNA, the CDR3 is TGTGCCAGCAGCTTAAGGACAGCAGACACCATATATTTT. Protein sequence: CASSLRTADTIYF.

This clone occurred a few times. The V and J genes are TRBV6-6 and TRBJ2-1, with D hard to call. The germline CDR1 and CDR2 sequences are MNHNY and SVGAGI (reference sequence). There are 11 residues in the CDR3. Trimming shortened V by 6 bases and J by 2 bases, and 2 bases separated the two germline ends. CDR3 in DNA: TGTGCCAGCAGCACCTACAATGAGCAGTTCTTC. Protein: CASSTYNEQFF.